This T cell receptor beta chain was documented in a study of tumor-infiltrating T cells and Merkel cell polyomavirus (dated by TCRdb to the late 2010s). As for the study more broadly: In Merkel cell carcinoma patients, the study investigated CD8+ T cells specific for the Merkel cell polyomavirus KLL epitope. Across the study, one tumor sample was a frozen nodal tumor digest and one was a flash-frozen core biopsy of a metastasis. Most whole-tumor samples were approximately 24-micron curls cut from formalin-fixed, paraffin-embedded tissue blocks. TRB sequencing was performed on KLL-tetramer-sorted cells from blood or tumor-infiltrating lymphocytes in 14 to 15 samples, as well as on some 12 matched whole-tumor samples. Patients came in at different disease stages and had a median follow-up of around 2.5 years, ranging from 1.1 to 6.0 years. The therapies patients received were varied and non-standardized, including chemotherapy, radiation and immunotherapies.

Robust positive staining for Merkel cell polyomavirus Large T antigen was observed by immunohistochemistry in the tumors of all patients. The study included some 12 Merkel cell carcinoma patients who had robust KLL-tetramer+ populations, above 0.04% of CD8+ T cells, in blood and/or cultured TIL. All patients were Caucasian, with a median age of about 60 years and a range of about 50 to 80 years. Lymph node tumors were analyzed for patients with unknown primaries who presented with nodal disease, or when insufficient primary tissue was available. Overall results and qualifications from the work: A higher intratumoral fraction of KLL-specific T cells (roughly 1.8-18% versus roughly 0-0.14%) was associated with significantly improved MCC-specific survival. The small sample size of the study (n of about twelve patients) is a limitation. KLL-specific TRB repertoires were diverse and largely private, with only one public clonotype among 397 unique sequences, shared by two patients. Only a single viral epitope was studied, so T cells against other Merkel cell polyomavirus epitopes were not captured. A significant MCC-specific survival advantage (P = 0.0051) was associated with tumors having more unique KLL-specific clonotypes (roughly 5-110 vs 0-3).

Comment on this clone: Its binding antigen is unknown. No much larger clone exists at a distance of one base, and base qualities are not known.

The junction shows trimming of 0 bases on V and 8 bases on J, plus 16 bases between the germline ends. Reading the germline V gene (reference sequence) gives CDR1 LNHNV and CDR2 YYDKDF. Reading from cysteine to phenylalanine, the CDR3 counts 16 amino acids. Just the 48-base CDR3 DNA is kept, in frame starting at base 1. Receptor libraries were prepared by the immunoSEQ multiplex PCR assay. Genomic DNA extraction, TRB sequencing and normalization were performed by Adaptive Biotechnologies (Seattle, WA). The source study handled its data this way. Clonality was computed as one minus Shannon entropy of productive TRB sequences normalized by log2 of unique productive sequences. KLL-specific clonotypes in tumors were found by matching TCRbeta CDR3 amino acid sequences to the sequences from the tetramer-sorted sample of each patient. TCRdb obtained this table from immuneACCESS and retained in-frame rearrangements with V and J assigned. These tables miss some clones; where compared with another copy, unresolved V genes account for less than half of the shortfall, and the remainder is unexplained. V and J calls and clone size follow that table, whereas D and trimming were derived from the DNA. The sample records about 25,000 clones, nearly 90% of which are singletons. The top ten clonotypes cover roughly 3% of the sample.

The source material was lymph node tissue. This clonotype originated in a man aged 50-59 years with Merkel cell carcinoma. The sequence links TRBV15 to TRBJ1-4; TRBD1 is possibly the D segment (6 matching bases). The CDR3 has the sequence CATSRERGGAREKLFF. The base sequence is TGTGCCACCAGCAGAGAGAGAGGGGGGGCCCGGGAAAAACTGTTTTTT. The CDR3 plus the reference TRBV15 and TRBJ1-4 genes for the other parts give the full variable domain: DAMVIQNPRYQVTQFGKPVTLSCSQTLNHNVMYWYQQKSSQAPKLLFHYYDKDFNNEADTPDNFQSRRPNTSFCFLDIRSPGLGDTAMYLCATSRERGGAREKLFFGSGTQLSVL.